This T cell receptor (beta chain) was found in a study of T-cell memory formation after mild COVID-19. Study-level results: Some clones that responded were present in memory (sampled pre-infection), which suggests cross-reactive memory joined.

This clonotype was recorded many times. What it binds is unknown. TCRdb re-derived calls from the 5' RACE reads in MiXCR, one entry per CDR3 protein. The data show some 350,000 distinct CDR3 sequences, with 15% seen just once and around 24% held by the top ten. The CDR3 covers 14 residues. Trimming cost V 5 bases and J 2 bases, with 15 bases left between them. Germline V CDR1 and CDR2: DFQATT, SNEGSKA (reference sequence). This receptor was identified in a man aged 18 to 35 who had mild COVID-19 (a few samples of this study predate the infection). Cell type and time point are not known. The rearrangement links TRBV20-1 to TRBJ1-1, with D perhaps matching TRBD1 (6 bases). Sequenced material: PBMCs or a T cell subset sorted from them (not recorded which). CDR3 region: CSAWGEQGNTEAFF. The DNA of the CDR3 is TGCAGTGCTTGGGGAGAACAGGGAAACACTGAAGCTTTCTTT.